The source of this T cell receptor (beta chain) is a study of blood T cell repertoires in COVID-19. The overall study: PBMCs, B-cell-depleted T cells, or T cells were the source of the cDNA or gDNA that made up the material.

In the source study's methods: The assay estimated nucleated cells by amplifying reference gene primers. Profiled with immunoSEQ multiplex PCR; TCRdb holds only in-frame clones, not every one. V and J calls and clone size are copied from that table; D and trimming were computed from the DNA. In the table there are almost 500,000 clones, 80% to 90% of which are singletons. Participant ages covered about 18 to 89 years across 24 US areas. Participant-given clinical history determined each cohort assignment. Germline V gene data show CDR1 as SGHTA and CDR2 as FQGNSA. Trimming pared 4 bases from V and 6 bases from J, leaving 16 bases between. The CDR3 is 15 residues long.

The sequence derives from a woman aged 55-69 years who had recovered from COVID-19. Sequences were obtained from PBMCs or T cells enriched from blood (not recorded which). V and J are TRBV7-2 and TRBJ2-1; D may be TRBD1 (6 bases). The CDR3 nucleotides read TGTGCCAGCAGCTCGGGTCACTCCAGGGGCAATGAGCAGTTCTTC. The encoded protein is CASSSGHSRGNEQFF.